A selection of T cell receptor beta chains follows, all from one sample in a study of blood T cell repertoires in COVID-19. Sequencing used immunoSEQ multiplex PCR; TCRdb keeps in-frame clones, though not all of them. The top ten hold around 1% of the sample, which has a few hundred thousand clones, 75% to 90% seen once. The sequencing input was PBMCs or T cells enriched from blood (not recorded which). Every receptor here comes from a man aged 18-30 years who had recovered from COVID-19. Each CDR3 is given with its conserved first and last residue. A D gene is named only where the DNA matches it firmly. Only some rows state a clone size, as once, few, many or a class for expanded clones.

d_call j_call clone_size v_call cdr3_nt cdr3_aa
NA TRBJ1-2 NA TRBV9 TGTGCCAGCAGCGCACAGGGAGATAACTATGGCTACACCTTC CASSAQGDNYGYTF
NA TRBJ2-3 NA TRBV14 TGTGCCAGCAGCCAATTTATGGGGGCCCGCGACGTTTTT CASSQFMGARDVF
TRBD1 TRBJ1-5 NA TRBV15 TGTGCCACCAGCAGGGACGGGACAGTCAATCAGCCCCAGCATTTT CATSRDGTVNQPQHF
TRBD1 TRBJ2-3 NA TRBV10-3 TGTGCCATCAGAGAAGACAGGGTCGCAGATACGCAGTATTTT CAIREDRVADTQYF
TRBD1 TRBJ2-2 NA TRBV11-2 TGTGCCAGCAGCTTGGGACAGGGGAACACCGGGGAGCTGTTTTTT CASSLGQGNTGELFF
TRBD1 TRBJ2-1 once TRBV13 TGTGCCAGCAGCTTAGAGGGGGCGACAACCAATGAGCAGTTCTTC CASSLEGATTNEQFF
TRBD1 TRBJ2-3 NA TRBV19 TGTGCCAGTAGTATAGGGGACAGAGTCACAGATACGCAGTATTTT CASSIGDRVTDTQYF
TRBD2 TRBJ2-1 NA TRBV7-2 TGTGCCAGCAGCTTCTGGACTAGCAAGAGGAATAATGAGCAGTTCTTC CASSFWTSKRNNEQFF
NA TRBJ2-3 NA TRBV10-3 TGTGCCATCAGTGGGACATCAGGGGCAGATACGCAGTATTTT CAISGTSGADTQYF
NA TRBJ2-3 NA TRBV6-1 TGTGCCAGCAGTGAGGACAGATCTAGCACAGATACGCAGTATTTT CASSEDRSSTDTQYF
TRBD1 TRBJ1-2 NA TRBV29-1 TGCAGCGTTGAAGACAGGGGGGGCTACACCTTC CSVEDRGGYTF
TRBD1 TRBJ1-1 NA TRBV28 TGTGCCAGCCTGGACAGGGGGAACACTGAAGCTTTCTTT CASLDRGNTEAFF
TRBD1 TRBJ1-1 NA TRBV29-1 TGCAGCGTCCGACAGGGGGCGCAGGGCCGTCAAGCTTTCTTT CSVRQGAQGRQAFF
TRBD1 TRBJ1-1 NA TRBV4-1 TGCGCCAGCAGCTACGCCGGGACAGTGAACACTGAAGCTTTCTTT CASSYAGTVNTEAFF
TRBD2 TRBJ2-5 few TRBV7-2 TGTGCCAGCCTCCCGGGACTAGAGGTAGAGACCCAGTACTTC CASLPGLEVETQYF
NA TRBJ2-7 once TRBV15 TGTGCCACCAGCAGAGACAGGGGCTACGAGCAGTACTTC CATSRDRGYEQYF
NA TRBJ2-1 NA TRBV15 TGTGCCACCAGCAGGGGGCAAAGCTCCTACAATGAGCAGTTCTTC CATSRGQSSYNEQFF
TRBD2 TRBJ2-1 NA TRBV24-1 TGTGCCACCGAGGGCGGGAGTACTGAGCAGTTCTTC CATEGGSTEQFF
TRBD2 TRBJ2-3 NA TRBV28 TGTGCCAGCAGTTTTTCAAGAGCGGGACCCGGGGCAGATACGCAGTATTTT CASSFSRAGPGADTQYF
NA TRBJ1-1 NA TRBV5-1 TGCGCCAGCAGCTTCGGCTCCTCCGCGAGGACTGAAGCTTTCTTT CASSFGSSARTEAFF
TRBD2 TRBJ2-3 NA TRBV28 TGTGCCAGCAGTCTCCGGACTAGCGGGAGGGCAGATACGCAGTATTTT CASSLRTSGRADTQYF
NA TRBJ1-2 many TRBV5-6 TGTGCCAGCAGCTTGGCGGTGAACTATGGCTACACCTTC CASSLAVNYGYTF
NA TRBJ2-6 NA TRBV28 TGTGCCAGCAGTTACTCCTCTGGGGCCAACGTCCTGACTTTC CASSYSSGANVLTF
TRBD2 TRBJ2-3 NA TRBV25-1 TGTGCCAGCACCCCCGTAGCGGGAGTTCTATCAGATACGCAGTATTTT CASTPVAGVLSDTQYF
TRBD2 TRBJ2-3 NA TRBV9 TGTGCCAGCAGCCCCCTAGCGGGAGCAACCACAGATACGCAGTATTTT CASSPLAGATTDTQYF
TRBD1 TRBJ1-1 NA TRBV6-5 TGTGCCAGCAGTTACTCGGACAGGGGTTTGAACACTGAAGCTTTCTTT CASSYSDRGLNTEAFF
NA TRBJ2-7 NA TRBV21-1 TGTGCCAGCAGCTCCACAGGCTGCGACGAGCAGTACTTC CASSSTGCDEQYF
NA TRBJ2-5 NA TRBV5-1 TGCGCCAGCAGCCCGGGACAACCTCAAGAGACCCAGTACTTC CASSPGQPQETQYF